This T cell receptor (beta chain) appears in the sequencing data of a study of T cell responses to AZD1222 COVID-19 vaccine. On this clone: The antigen is undetermined.

Germline values: CDR1 MDHEN, CDR2 SYDVKM. The CDR3 runs 15 residues. The V segment lost 6 bases and the J segment 0 bases; nucleotides outside the gene matches: 6. Notes on the study in general: Clonal diversity was possibly underestimated; the donors were predominantly white British and more often female. Among AZD1222 vaccinees, only six or seven were seropositive at baseline.

Using immunoSEQ multiplex PCR, the repertoire was profiled, and TCRdb retains in-frame clones only, with some absent. The sample contains about 140,000 clones, about 90% of which appear only once. Sample: peripheral blood, taken 28 days after the second dose of the MenACWY control vaccine. The receptor was isolated from an adult who received the MenACWY meningococcal vaccine as a control. The chain couples TRBV28 to TRBJ2-3, with TRBD1 identical over 7 bases. The CDR3 reads CASRKTGISTDTQYF. In DNA form, the CDR3 reads TGTGCCAGCAGGAAGACAGGGATCAGCACAGATACGCAGTATTTT.